One and the same sample provided the 30 T cell receptor beta chains below, sequenced in a study of blood T cell repertoires in COVID-19. Sequencing was performed with immunoSEQ multiplex PCR; in TCRdb, only in-frame clones are kept and a portion is missing. In the table there are 90,000 to 140,000 clones, around 76% of which are singletons. The sample taken for sequencing was peripheral blood. These receptors were obtained from a woman aged 70-85 years with acute or convalescent COVID-19.

The J gene is TRBJ1-2, the V gene TRBV6-5; no clear D. Germline CDR1 MNHEY, CDR2 SVGAGI. The CDR3 length is 14 residues. V lost 0 bases and J lost 8, with 13 bases in between. CDR3 sequence (DNA): TGTGCCAGCAGTTACTCGGCGGAGGGTGACGGCTACACCTTC. Translation gives CASSYSAEGDGYTF.

CDR3 residues: CASRGLRDSYNSPLHF. CDR3 sequence (DNA): TGTGCCAGCAGAGGCCTCCGGGACAGCTATAATTCACCCCTCCACTTT. The V and J genes are TRBV2 and TRBJ1-6; TRBD1 matches 7 bases. This CDR3 is built from 16 residues. V lost 6 bases to trimming and J lost 3 bases; unmatched junction nucleotides: 8. CDR1 and CDR2 (germline): SNHLY, FYNNEI.

This clone was detected a few times. V is TRBV7-9 and J is TRBJ1-6; 8 bases align to TRBD1. The trim removed 3 bases at V and 10 bases at J, leaving 5 bases unmatched. CDR1 and CDR2 from the germline V gene are SEHNR and FQNEAQ (reference sequence). The CDR3 has 14 residues. The CDR3 coding sequence is TGTGCCAGCAGCTTGGGACAGGTGGAATCACCCCTCCACTTT. Protein: CASSLGQVESPLHF.

The V and J genes are TRBV6-1 and TRBJ1-4; tentatively, D is TRBD1 (6 bases). The CDR3 totals 19 residues. Germline-derived CDR1 and CDR2 are MNHNS and SASEGT. Trimming pared 0 bases from V and 6 bases from J, leaving 23 bases between. The CDR3 spells CASSEAGQGYWGGDEKLFF. CDR3 sequence (DNA): TGTGCCAGCAGTGAAGCGGGCCAGGGGTACTGGGGTGGAGATGAAAAACTGTTTTTT.

V gene TRBV30 combines with J gene TRBJ1-2; unclear D gene. The germline gives CDR1 GTSNPN, CDR2 SVGIG (reference sequence). CDR3 length equals 13 residues. Trimming cost V 5 bases and J 2 bases, with 12 bases left between them. The chain's CDR3 is CAWAGRANYGYTF. In DNA form, the CDR3 reads TGTGCCTGGGCCGGGCGGGCAAACTATGGCTACACCTTC.

This chain uses TRBV7-2 with TRBJ2-7; tentative D call: TRBD2 (7 bases). Trimming left V 1 base short and J 5 bases short, with 15 bases between. The V gene's germline CDR1 is SGHTA and CDR2 FQGNSA. The CDR3 is 15 residues long. The CDR3 spells CASSLVRGAAHEQYF. As DNA, the CDR3 is TGTGCCAGCAGCTTAGTACGGGGGGCCGCCCACGAGCAGTACTTC.

This clone was counted between two and nine times. The V call is TRBV10-3, the J call TRBJ2-2; D might be TRBD1 (6 bases). Trimming stripped 4 bases from V and 2 bases from J, with 11 bases between. The germline V gene encodes CDR1 ENHRY and CDR2 SYGVKD. The CDR3 has 15 residues. As DNA, the CDR3 is TGTGCCATCAGTGGTCCAGGGGATAACACCGGGGAGCTGTTTTTT. This codes for CAISGPGDNTGELFF.

The J gene is TRBJ2-5, the V gene TRBV6-5; 9 bases are shared with TRBD2. CDR1 and CDR2 from the germline V gene are MNHEY and SVGAGI. With 0 bases clipped from V and 1 base from J, the junction kept 3 bases outside the gene matches. The CDR3 is 16 amino acids. The CDR3 protein is CASSYSGGLAQETQYF. The CDR3 DNA reads as TGTGCCAGCAGTTACTCGGGGGGACTAGCCCAAGAGACCCAGTACTTC.

The chain couples TRBV7-6 to TRBJ2-5; tentatively, D is TRBD1 (5 bases). CDR1 and CDR2 from the germline V gene are SGHVS and FNYEAQ. The CDR3 spans 16 residues. Trimming removed 0 bases from V and 5 bases from J, with 16 bases in between. For the CDR3, the DNA is TGTGCCAGCAGCTTAGCGCAACAGGAGCTTTGGGAGACCCAGTACTTC. Its translation is CASSLAQQELWETQYF.

This chain links TRBV5-1 with TRBJ2-3; 7 nucleotides align to TRBD2. Germline V gene lookup returns CDR1 SGHRS and CDR2 YFSETQ. V lost 4 bases to trimming and J lost 0 bases; unmatched junction nucleotides: 14. This CDR3 contains 18 residues. The CDR3 region is CASSPMMQAGLSTDTQYF. The CDR3 nucleotides are TGCGCCAGCAGCCCCATGATGCAAGCGGGGCTCAGCACAGATACGCAGTATTTT.

This clone was seen a few times. The gene calls are TRBV2 and TRBJ1-2; D ambiguous. The V end was cut by 5 bases, the J end by 1 base, with 5 bases between. This CDR3 spans 12 amino acids. From germline, CDR1 is SNHLY and CDR2 FYNNEI. DNA of the CDR3: TGTGCCAGCAGTATAAATAACTATGGCTACACCTTC. This translates into CASSINNYGYTF.

The chain combines TRBV9 with TRBJ2-1; 10 positions agree with TRBD1. V trimming: 4 bases; J trimming: 6 bases; junction bases outside the gene matches: 13. Germline V gene lookup returns CDR1 SGDLS and CDR2 YYNGEE. This CDR3 has 17 residues. CDR3 sequence (DNA): TGTGCCAGCAGCCCCCCAGCTTCGGGACAGGGGACCAATGAGCAGTTCTTC. Amino acids: CASSPPASGQGTNEQFF.

The chain uses TRBV18 and TRBJ2-5; D possibly corresponds to TRBD2 (6 bases). Trimming left V 3 bases short and J 7 bases short, with 21 bases between. From germline, CDR1 is KGHSH and CDR2 LQKENI. The CDR3 spans 16 residues. DNA for the CDR3: TGTGCCAGCTCACCTTCGGCCGGTTTGACCGGGGGGACCCAGTACTTC. Protein product: CASSPSAGLTGGTQYF.

The rearrangement joins TRBV30 to TRBJ1-1; TRBD1 agrees at 12 bases. Germline V gene data show CDR1 as GTSNPN and CDR2 as SVGIG (reference sequence). CDR3 length: 16 residues. V shed 5 bases, J shed 5 bases, and the junction held 12 bases outside the gene matches. The CDR3 nucleotides read TGTGCCTGGGGGACCGGGACAGGGGGCTTCGGTACTGAAGCTTTCTTT. It is translated as CAWGTGTGGFGTEAFF.

The V gene is TRBV5-4, the J gene TRBJ2-1; 10 nucleotides agree with TRBD2. V lost 2 bases, J lost 2 bases, and 4 bases stayed unmatched. Germline V CDR1 and CDR2: SGHNT, YYREEE (reference sequence). This CDR3 is 16 amino acids long. The CDR3 DNA sequence: TGTGCCAGCAGCTTAAGCGGGGGGGTCACCTACAATGAGCAGTTCTTC. Protein product: CASSLSGGVTYNEQFF. The entire variable domain, with the rest obtained from reference TRBV5-4 and TRBJ2-1, is as follows: ETGVTQSPTHLIKTRGQQVTLRCSSQSGHNTVSWYQQALGQGPQFIFQYYREEENGRGNFPPRFSGLQFPNYSSELNVNALELDDSALYLCASSLSGGVTYNEQFFGPGTRLTVL.

This clone was recorded once. The chain is built from TRBV24-1 and TRBJ1-5; tentative D call: TRBD1 (5 bases). Germline V CDR1 and CDR2: KGHDR, SFDVKD. This CDR3 spans 15 amino acids. The V and J ends lost 1 base and 4 bases respectively, with 10 bases between them. The CDR3 spells CATSDFEQANQPQHF. The CDR3 DNA is TGTGCCACCAGTGATTTCGAACAGGCGAATCAGCCCCAGCATTTT.

The V and J genes are TRBV18 and TRBJ2-3; D remains ambiguous. V was shortened by 6 bases and J by 4 bases, with 8 bases between the two germline ends. CDR1 and CDR2 from the germline V gene are KGHSH and LQKENI. This CDR3 region has 12 residues. The CDR3 DNA reads as TGTGCCAGCTCTCTAGAATCAGATACGCAGTATTTT. Translated: CASSLESDTQYF.

The chain joins TRBV4-1 to TRBJ1-4, with D possibly being TRBD1 (5 bases). CDR1 is MGHRA, CDR2 YSYEKL, per germline. This CDR3 is 17 amino acids long. The ends were cut back, 5 bases at V and 4 bases at J, with 20 bases in the middle. The CDR3 here is CASSTWGLGRVNEKLFF. Written as DNA, the CDR3 is TGCGCCAGCAGCACCTGGGGCTTAGGCAGGGTTAATGAAAAACTGTTTTTT.

The genes are TRBV6-2 or TRBV6-3 and TRBJ2-7, with a weak D call TRBD2 (7 bases). CDR1 is MNHEY and CDR2 is SVGEGT in the germline V gene. Trimming removed 5 bases at V and 1 base at J, with 21 bases between. The CDR3 loop spans 17 amino acids. This CDR3 is CASSPVARGQGSYEQYF. The CDR3 region has the DNA TGTGCCAGCAGTCCCGTGGCGCGGGGGCAAGGGTCCTACGAGCAGTACTTC.

This chain uses TRBV10-1 with TRBJ2-5; 8 nucleotides line up with TRBD2. With V trimmed by 5 bases and J by 7 bases, 6 bases remained unmatched. The CDR3 covers 13 residues. CDR1 is WNHNN and CDR2 is SYGVQD in the germline V gene (reference sequence). CDR3 nucleotides: TGCGCCAGCAGTCTGACTAGCGATGGGACCCAGTACTTC. Translated: CASSLTSDGTQYF.

The chain recombines TRBV11-2 with TRBJ2-5, with a possible D match to TRBD2 (6 bases). The CDR3 covers 15 residues. Germline V CDR1 and CDR2: SGHAT, FQNNGV. Trimming left V 3 bases short and J 5 bases short, with 16 bases between. CDR3 DNA: TGTGCCAGCAGCTTGGGGACTCAGGGTTCCGAGACCCAGTACTTC. It specifies CASSLGTQGSETQYF.

The chain recombines TRBV18 with TRBJ2-2; the D gene is possibly TRBD2 (6 bases). The V gene's germline CDR1 is KGHSH and CDR2 LQKENI. The germline V and J ends were trimmed by 5 bases and 3 bases, with 13 bases remaining between them. The CDR3 contains 15 residues. As DNA, the CDR3 is TGTGCCAGCTCAGAGCGGACTACTCACACCGGGGAGCTGTTTTTT. This encodes CASSERTTHTGELFF.

This clone was counted a single time. V is TRBV11-2 and J is TRBJ1-1, with TRBD1 as a possible D gene (6 bases). The CDR3 consists of 15 residues. The germline CDR1 and CDR2 sequences are SGHAT and FQNNGV. V was trimmed by 4 bases and J by 0 bases, leaving 12 bases between them. In DNA, the CDR3 is TGTGCCAGCAGCTCGAGGACAGTAGTGAACACTGAAGCTTTCTTT. Protein product: CASSSRTVVNTEAFF.

The rearrangement joins TRBV5-8 to TRBJ1-1; D is possibly TRBD1 (5 bases). CDR1 is SGHTS and CDR2 is YDEGEE in the germline V gene. This CDR3 comprises 14 residues. The germline V and J ends were trimmed by 4 bases and 1 base, with 11 bases remaining between them. DNA of the CDR3: TGTGCCAGCAGCCTAGGGGTGAAGAACACTGAAGCTTTCTTT. As protein: CASSLGVKNTEAFF. Full variable domain (outside the CDR3, taken from reference TRBV5-8 and TRBJ1-1): EAGVTQSPTHLIKTRGQQATLRCSPISGHTSVYWYQQALGLGLQFLLWYDEGEERNRGNFPPRFSGRQFPNYSSELNVNALELEDSALYLCASSLGVKNTEAFFGQGTRLTVV.

The chain joins TRBV10-3 to TRBJ1-2; 7 positions match TRBD1. The CDR3 has 13 residues. CDR1 ENHRY and CDR2 SYGVKD come from the germline V gene. Trimming cost V 10 bases and J 5 bases; bases outside gene matches: 10. CDR3 loop: CATSGTATYGYTF. CDR3 nucleotides: TGTGCCACATCTGGGACAGCGACTTATGGCTACACCTTC.

The chain combines TRBV29-1 with TRBJ2-3; possible D gene TRBD2, 5 bases. The CDR3 is made up of 14 amino acids. Per germline, CDR1 SQVTM and CDR2 ANQGSEA. V lost 7 bases and J lost 3, with 17 bases in between. CDR3 protein: CSAEGWERTDTQYF. CDR3 in DNA: TGCAGCGCCGAGGGATGGGAAAGGACAGATACGCAGTATTTT.

V and J are TRBV7-8 and TRBJ1-1; possibly TRBD1 for D (6 bases). Trimming shortened V by 9 bases and J by 1 base, and 15 bases separated the two germline ends. The CDR3 is made up of 14 amino acids. Germline lookup yields CDR1 SGHVS and CDR2 FQNEAQ. The CDR3 DNA sequence: TGTGCCAGTTCGACAAGGGGGACGAACACTGAAGCTTTCTTT. This codes for CASSTRGTNTEAFF.

J is TRBJ1-2 and V is TRBV28, with D hard to call. Per germline, CDR1 MDHEN and CDR2 SYDVKM. V shed 3 bases and J shed 4 bases, with 6 bases lying between them. The length of the CDR3 is 12 residues. The CDR3 sequence is CASSFSGYGYTF. In nucleotides, the CDR3 is TGTGCCAGCAGTTTTAGCGGCTATGGCTACACCTTC.

This sequence joins TRBV6-1 and TRBJ2-5; the match to TRBD1 covers 9 bases. The CDR3 length is 20 residues. Germline V gene data show CDR1 as MNHNS and CDR2 as SASEGT. V trimming: 0 bases; J trimming: 1 base; junction bases outside the gene matches: 15. CDR3 sequence (DNA): TGTGCCAGCAGTGAAGCGCTTCCCCCCCCCTCGGGACAGGGCCAAGAGACCCAGTACTTC. Protein: CASSEALPPPSGQGQETQYF.

This chain uses TRBV6-5 with TRBJ1-1; TRBD1 matches 8 bases. Germline values: CDR1 MNHEY, CDR2 SVGAGI. The V gene end was trimmed by 4 bases and the J gene end by 4 bases; junction bases not matched to a gene: 5. The CDR3 totals 14 residues. CDR3 in amino acids: CASSFRGPGTEAFF. In nucleotides, the CDR3 is TGTGCCAGCAGTTTCAGGGGGCCCGGCACTGAAGCTTTCTTT.